The 11 T cell receptor beta chains below all came from one sample that was sequenced in a study of CD8 T cells in Susac syndrome. Reverse transcription of about 0.45 to 1 ug RNA was performed with random hexamers. TCRdb passed the immunoSEQ multiplex PCR reads through MiXCR, listing each CDR3 protein once. Here the sample spans about 160,000 distinct CDR3 sequences, roughly 95% being singletons. The sample comprised CD4+ T cells from PBMCs. The receptors shown here come from a human donor with Susac syndrome.

This chain joins TRBV7-2 and TRBJ2-3, with D maybe TRBD1 (5 bases). CDR1 is SGHTA, CDR2 FQGNSA, per germline. The CDR3 loop spans 14 amino acids. V was shortened by 5 bases and J by 4 bases, with 13 bases between the two germline ends. In DNA form, the CDR3 reads TGTGCCAGCAGCCCTGGGGAACAGGCAGATACGCAGTATTTT. Encoded protein: CASSPGEQADTQYF.

V is TRBV7-2 and J is TRBJ1-2; D unclear. Germline V lookup: CDR1 SGHTA, CDR2 FQGNSA. The CDR3 is 14 residues long. V was trimmed by 2 bases and J by 0 bases, leaving 7 bases between them. CDR3: CASSLNAPNYGYTF. CDR3 sequence (DNA): TGTGCCAGCAGCTTAAACGCCCCTAACTATGGCTACACCTTC. Full variable domain (rest looked up from reference TRBV7-2 and TRBJ1-2): GAGVSQSPSNKVTEKGKDVELRCDPISGHTALYWYRQSLGQGLEFLIYFQGNSAPDKSGLPSDRFSAERTGGSVSTLTIQRTQQEDSAVYLCASSLNAPNYGYTFGSGTRLTVV.

The chain couples TRBV15 to TRBJ2-5; 14 bases match TRBD2. CDR1 is LNHNV and CDR2 is YYDKDF in the germline V gene (reference sequence). The CDR3 runs 15 residues. V trimming: 5 bases; J trimming: 5 bases; junction bases outside the gene matches: 4. Written as DNA, the CDR3 is TGTGCCACCAGCTTCGGACTAGCGGGAGGCGAGACCCAGTACTTC. Translated: CATSFGLAGGETQYF.

The rearrangement links TRBV5-4 to TRBJ2-1, with D unresolved. The CDR3 runs to 13 residues. CDR1 and CDR2 (germline): SGHNT, YYREEE (reference sequence). The germline V and J ends were trimmed by 1 base and 5 bases, with 7 bases remaining between them. CDR3 protein: CASSLWKNNEQFF. As DNA, the CDR3 is TGTGCCAGCAGCTTGTGGAAAAACAATGAGCAGTTCTTC. The variable domain in full, with the rest retrieved from reference TRBV5-4 and TRBJ2-1, is ETGVTQSPTHLIKTRGQQVTLRCSSQSGHNTVSWYQQALGQGPQFIFQYYREEENGRGNFPPRFSGLQFPNYSSELNVNALELDDSALYLCASSLWKNNEQFFGPGTRLTVL.

As concerns this clonotype: A junction end diverges from the germline sequence, so it may reflect a read error. The chain carries TRBV5-1 and TRBJ1-1; D is possibly TRBD1 (5 bases). The CDR3 has 12 residues. CDR1 SGHRS and CDR2 YFSETQ come from the germline V gene. The DNA for the CDR3 is TGTGCCAGCAGCTTGGGGGACACTGAAGCTTTCTTT. Amino acids: CASSLGDTEAFF.

The CDR3 sequence: CSASLAVMQETQYF. CDR3 nucleotide sequence: TGCAGTGCTTCCCTAGCGGTTATGCAAGAGACCCAGTACTTC. V gene TRBV20-1 combines with J gene TRBJ2-5, with TRBD2 matching 7 bases. Germline-derived CDR1 and CDR2 are DFQATT and SNEGSKA (reference sequence). The CDR3 loop spans 14 amino acids. The V gene end was trimmed by 5 bases and the J gene end by 2 bases; junction bases not matched to a gene: 8.

The rearrangement links TRBV29-1 to TRBJ1-5; no reliable D call. There are 14 residues in the CDR3. Trimming left V 4 bases short and J 8 bases short, with 18 bases between. Germline CDR1 is SQVTM and CDR2 is ANQGSEA. The CDR3 spells CSVAVSLEGKPQHF. In DNA form, the CDR3 reads TGCAGCGTTGCGGTGTCATTAGAGGGAAAGCCCCAGCATTTT.

The genes are TRBV29-1 and TRBJ2-1; no definite D call. The V and J ends lost 6 bases and 4 bases respectively, with 16 bases between them. The CDR3 length is 14 residues. Germline assignment: CDR1 SQVTM and CDR2 ANQGSEA. The CDR3 DNA is TGCAGCGTGCGCGCTGGTGCCCCTTACAATGAGCAGTTCTTC. This gives the protein CSVRAGAPYNEQFF.

The chain has TRBV7-2 and TRBJ2-3, with 9 bases identical to TRBD1. CDR3 length: 16 amino acids. Per the germline V gene, CDR1 is SGHTA and CDR2 is FQGNSA. V was pared by 5 bases and J by 2 bases, with 8 bases of the junction left unmatched. The CDR3 sequence is CASSLAGTGPTDTQYF. CDR3 nucleotide sequence: TGTGCCAGCAGCCTGGCCGGGACAGGGCCCACAGATACGCAGTATTTT.

The CDR3 sequence: CASGGQGVYEQFF. Here the CDR3 DNA reads TGTGCCAGCGGGGGACAGGGGGTCTATGAGCAGTTCTTC. The chain links TRBV2 to TRBJ2-1; 11 nucleotides agree with TRBD1. Per the germline V gene, CDR1 is SNHLY and CDR2 is FYNNEI. CDR3 length: 13 amino acids. Trimming cost V 8 bases and J 8 bases; bases outside gene matches: 5.

This rearrangement joins TRBV3-1 to TRBJ1-5; unclear D gene. The V and J ends lost 0 bases and 4 bases respectively, with 4 bases between them. Germline V gene sequence: CDR1 LGHDT, CDR2 YNNKEL (reference sequence). The CDR3 extends over 13 amino acids. CDR3 protein: CASSQDVNQPQHF. CDR3 nucleotide sequence: TGTGCCAGCAGCCAAGATGTAAATCAGCCCCAGCATTTT.